These T cell receptor beta chains were read from a single sample in a study of T cell responses to AZD1222 COVID-19 vaccine. TCRdb keeps only in-frame clones here, not all; method: immunoSEQ multiplex PCR. There are 99,000 or so clones in the sample; 80% to 90% occur only once, and 8% to 9% lies in the top ten. The sample here was peripheral blood, taken on day 0 of AZD1222 vaccination. These receptors were obtained from an adult in good health. CDR3s leave out the opening cysteine and the closing phenylalanine or tryptophan. A D gene is named only where the DNA matches it firmly.

v_call	cdr3_length	j_call	d_call	cdr3_aa
TRBV5-8	14	TRBJ1-1	-	ASSRGYLGANTEAF
TRBV10-3	13	TRBJ2-2	-	AISEGGRATGELF
TRBV19	13	TRBJ2-6	-	ASSMALSGANVLT
TRBV2	12	TRBJ1-6	-	ASRGVQYPSPLH
TRBV7-6	13	TRBJ2-2	TRBD1	ASRGQGNGPGELF
TRBV4-3	14	TRBJ2-2	-	ASSQDHVEGSGELF
TRBV18	12	TRBJ2-5	-	ASSLLEGSETQY
TRBV3-1/TRBV3-2	12	TRBJ1-1	TRBD1	ASIPTGGNTEAF
TRBV18	9	TRBJ2-7	-	ASSRSYEQY
TRBV7-3	13	TRBJ2-5	TRBD2	ASSFLGLRQETQY
TRBV5-4	14	TRBJ1-1	TRBD1	ASSSGQAIRNTEAF
TRBV28	12	TRBJ1-1	-	ASRLQDLNTEAF
TRBV4-2	11	TRBJ2-2	-	ASSQVLAGELF
TRBV19	13	TRBJ2-3	TRBD2	ASSIGGTSLDTQY
TRBV4-3	13	TRBJ1-6	-	ASSQGSSYNSPLH
TRBV5-1	14	TRBJ1-4	-	ASSLGHHNGIEKLF
TRBV7-2	12	TRBJ1-2	-	ASSLEGWEGLNT
TRBV10-2	10	TRBJ1-2	-	ASSELQGSYT
TRBV9	12	TRBJ2-3	-	ASSATGFTDTQY
TRBV28	13	TRBJ2-6	-	ASTRHRSGANVLT
TRBV19	11	TRBJ2-7	TRBD1	ASSTRQGYEQY
TRBV6-4	12	TRBJ2-1	TRBD2	ASAGLAGVNEQF
TRBV2	10	TRBJ2-3	-	ASSGGPDTQY
TRBV18	11	TRBJ1-2	TRBD1	ASSQGQGYGYT
TRBV15	13	TRBJ1-2	TRBD1	ATSRQQGAGYGYT
TRBV29-1	12	TRBJ2-7	-	SVSKDRNSYEQY
TRBV11-2	14	TRBJ2-1	TRBD1	ASSLAGTVHYNEQF
TRBV19	12	TRBJ1-4	TRBD1	ASNKGQEGEKLF
TRBV6-5	10	TRBJ1-5	-	ASSYSIWTEH
TRBV5-4	14	TRBJ2-2	-	ASSRRFLGDTGELF
TRBV11-2	10	TRBJ2-7	-	ASRGAIYEQY
TRBV9	16	TRBJ2-2	TRBD1	ASSASTGGYPGTGELF
TRBV28	13	TRBJ2-3	-	ASSSGARRTDTQY
TRBV12-5	13	TRBJ1-2	TRBD1	ASGLTGTGRYGYT
TRBV28	13	TRBJ1-2	TRBD1	ASSLADRGSGGYT
TRBV7-2	15	TRBJ1-5	TRBD1	ASSPTGTGGGNQPQH
TRBV14	14	TRBJ1-5	-	ASSHRNRVRYQPQH
TRBV7-4	13	TRBJ1-2	-	ANTGPTRAFYGYT
TRBV28	14	TRBJ1-6	-	ASSSTLGRRNSPLH
TRBV29-1	14	TRBJ2-5	TRBD2	SVGASGSVLQETQY